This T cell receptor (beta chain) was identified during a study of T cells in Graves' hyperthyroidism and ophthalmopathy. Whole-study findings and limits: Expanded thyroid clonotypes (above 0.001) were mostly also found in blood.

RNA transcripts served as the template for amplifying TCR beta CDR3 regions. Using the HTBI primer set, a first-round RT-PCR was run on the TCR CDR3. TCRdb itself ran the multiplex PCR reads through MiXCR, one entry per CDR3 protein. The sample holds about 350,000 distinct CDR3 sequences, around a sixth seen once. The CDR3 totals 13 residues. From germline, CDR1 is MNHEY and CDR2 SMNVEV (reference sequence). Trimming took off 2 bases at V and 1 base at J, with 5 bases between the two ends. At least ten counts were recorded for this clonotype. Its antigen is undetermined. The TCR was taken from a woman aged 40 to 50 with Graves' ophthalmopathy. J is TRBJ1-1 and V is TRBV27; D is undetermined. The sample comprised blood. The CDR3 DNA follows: TGTGCCAGCAGTTTAATGCCGAACACTGAAGCTTTCTTT. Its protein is CASSLMPNTEAFF.